Described below is a single TCR beta chain sequence and its context. The target antigen is unknown. The data were taken from a study of blood T cells in healthy people across ages. Findings and caveats of the study: The lack of PBMC sorting stopped any conclusive naive versus antigen-experienced comparison. In older individuals, TCR beta diversity per million T cells was lower, falling roughly linearly with age. More naive CD4+ cells and higher diversity were found in long-lived than in aged donors.

V dropped 4 bases and J dropped 1; count of bases not matched to a gene: 3. The length of the CDR3 is 15 residues. Per the germline V gene, CDR1 is ENHRY and CDR2 is SYGVKD. PCR was performed a second time for about 6 to 11 cycles using a sample-barcoded 5' primer and a J-beta primer mix. MiXCR, run by TCRdb on the 5' RACE reads, gives a single entry per CDR3 protein. The data contain over 950,000 distinct CDR3 sequences, roughly 50% of them singletons. Those donating, healthy Caucasian individuals from Russia, were aged about 6 to 90. Material for sequencing was blood. The TCR originated in a woman aged 60-70 years in good health. The chain employs TRBV10-3 and TRBJ2-3; the match to TRBD1 covers 9 bases. The CDR3 here is CAISADRGGTDTQYF. DNA of the CDR3: TGTGCCATCAGTGCGGACAGGGGAGGCACAGATACGCAGTATTTT.